One sample yielded the 30 T cell receptor beta chains listed below, sequenced in a study of cytomegalovirus exposure and HLA in healthy donors. Amplification used 60 Vbeta primers and 13 Jbeta primers. TCRdb's copy holds only in-frame clones and misses some; the assay was immunoSEQ multiplex PCR. The table records roughly 130,000 clones, roughly 70% of them present only once. The sequenced material came from PBMCs. These receptors were taken from a woman aged 40 to 50 in good health and CMV-seropositive.

V usage is TRBV30 and J usage is TRBJ2-5; no reliable D call. Germline CDR1 is GTSNPN and CDR2 is SVGIG (reference sequence). The ends were cut back, 3 bases at V and 0 bases at J, with 2 bases in the middle. CDR3 length equals 11 residues. CDR3 sequence: CAWSNQETQYF. Written as DNA, the CDR3 is TGTGCCTGGAGCAACCAAGAGACCCAGTACTTC.

This chain links TRBV6-5 with TRBJ1-1; D not certain. CDR1 and CDR2 from the germline V gene are MNHEY and SVGAGI. The CDR3 consists of 13 residues. The V end was cut by 0 bases, the J end by 7 bases, with 9 bases between. CDR3 sequence (DNA): TGTGCCAGCAGTTACTCGAGGAGCCGTGAAGCTTTCTTT. It is translated as CASSYSRSREAFF.

This clone was found a few times. This sequence joins TRBV30 and TRBJ2-1; D ambiguous. Germline CDR1 is GTSNPN and CDR2 is SVGIG (reference sequence). The CDR3 length is 15 residues. Trimming shortened V by 0 bases and J by 1 base, and 10 bases separated the two germline ends. The CDR3 here is CAWSVEWSSYNEQFF. CDR3 DNA: TGTGCCTGGAGTGTAGAGTGGAGTTCCTACAATGAGCAGTTCTTC.

The CDR3 loop reads CASSLVLGTSTINEQFF. The CDR3, as DNA: TGTGCCAGCAGCTTAGTACTTGGGACTTCGACGATCAATGAGCAGTTCTTC. The chain has TRBV7-9 and TRBJ2-1; D might be TRBD2 (6 bases). This CDR3 is built from 17 residues. Germline lookup yields CDR1 SEHNR and CDR2 FQNEAQ (reference sequence). V was trimmed by 1 base and J by 6 bases, leaving 19 bases between them.

V is TRBV5-1 and J is TRBJ1-1; D is perhaps TRBD1 (5 bases). Trimming shortened V by 4 bases and J by 1 base, and 11 bases separated the two germline ends. The CDR3 extends over 14 amino acids. CDR1 is SGHRS, CDR2 YFSETQ, per germline. The CDR3 here is CASSQWGGNTEAFF. CDR3 bases: TGCGCCAGCAGCCAATGGGGCGGGAACACTGAAGCTTTCTTT.

The chain carries TRBV4-1 and TRBJ1-3, with 8 bases that match TRBD1. The V gene end was trimmed by 0 bases and the J gene end by 1 base; junction bases not matched to a gene: 2. Germline CDR1 is MGHRA and CDR2 is YSYEKL. This CDR3 has 16 amino acids. The CDR3 DNA reads as TGCGCCAGCAGCCAAGATTGGGACAGGTCTGGAAACACCATATATTTT. Protein sequence: CASSQDWDRSGNTIYF.

The chain employs TRBV27 and TRBJ2-2; 13 positions match TRBD2. J lost 0 bases, V lost 5 bases, and 6 bases had no gene match. This CDR3 spans 18 amino acids. The germline gives CDR1 MNHEY, CDR2 SMNVEV (reference sequence). CDR3 DNA: TGTGCCAGCAGTACAAGACTAGCGGGAGGACCGAACACCGGGGAGCTGTTTTTT. Translated: CASSTRLAGGPNTGELFF.

This clone appeared a few times. This chain connects TRBV6-4 to TRBJ1-2, with 7 bases fitting TRBD1. V was pared by 0 bases and J by 0 bases, with 1 base of the junction left unmatched. This CDR3 is built from 15 residues. Germline V lookup: CDR1 MRHNA, CDR2 SNTAGT. In DNA form, the CDR3 reads TGTGCCAGCAGTGACTCAGGGGGCCCTAACTATGGCTACACCTTC. Amino acids: CASSDSGGPNYGYTF.

This chain links TRBV18 with TRBJ1-5; 9 bases agree with TRBD1. V lost 2 bases to trimming and J lost 5 bases; unmatched junction nucleotides: 1. This CDR3 is 14 amino acids long. Germline-derived CDR1 and CDR2 are KGHSH and LQKENI. The CDR3 DNA reads as TGTGCCAGCTCACCAGGGGACAGGGATCAGCCCCAGCATTTT. Encoded protein: CASSPGDRDQPQHF. Looking up the rest from reference TRBV18 and TRBJ1-5 gives the full variable domain: NAGVMQNPRHLVRRRGQEARLRCSPMKGHSHVYWYRQLPEEGLKFMVYLQKENIIDESGMPKERFSAEFPKEGPSILRIQQVVRGDSAAYFCASSPGDRDQPQHFGDGTRLSIL.

This chain joins TRBV6-4 and TRBJ2-2, with D maybe TRBD2 (5 bases). V was cut by 2 bases and J by 6 bases, with 13 bases left in between. The CDR3 extends over 15 amino acids. Germline assignment: CDR1 MRHNA and CDR2 SNTAGT. CDR3 region: CASSDAEEGAGELFF. The CDR3 DNA follows: TGTGCCAGCAGTGACGCTGAAGAGGGTGCCGGGGAGCTGTTTTTT.

The rearrangement links TRBV2 to TRBJ1-2, with unresolved D. CDR3 length: 16 amino acids. Germline CDR1 is SNHLY and CDR2 is FYNNEI. The V end was cut by 6 bases, the J end by 4 bases, with 21 bases between. In DNA, the CDR3 is TGTGCCAGCAGCCCTGGTCCGTACACGGGAGGCTATGGCTACACCTTC. Encoded protein: CASSPGPYTGGYGYTF.

J is TRBJ2-4 and V is TRBV4-3; the match to TRBD2 covers 9 bases. The V segment lost 4 bases and the J segment 3 bases; nucleotides outside the gene matches: 16. The CDR3 length is 19 residues. From germline, CDR1 is LGHNA and CDR2 YSLEER. The CDR3 DNA is TGCGCCAGCAGCCCCGAGGCGGGGGGGACGGATATGGGCAAAAACATTCAGTACTTC. Its translation: CASSPEAGGTDMGKNIQYF.

The rearrangement links TRBV5-4 to TRBJ1-2; weak D call: TRBD1 (5 bases). The ends were cut back, 4 bases at V and 2 bases at J, with 9 bases in the middle. The CDR3 length is 13 residues. The germline V gene has CDR1 SGHNT and CDR2 YYREEE (reference sequence). The chain's CDR3 is CASSLDSNYGYTF. The CDR3 DNA is TGTGCCAGCAGCCTCGACAGCAACTATGGCTACACCTTC.

The chain uses TRBV28 and TRBJ2-7; D might be TRBD1 (6 bases). The length of the CDR3 is 12 residues. Germline CDR1 reads MDHEN; CDR2 reads SYDVKM. Trimming took 6 bases from V and 2 from J, leaving 8 bases between them. The CDR3 region is CASRAGAYEQYF. CDR3 nucleotides: TGTGCCAGCAGGGCAGGGGCCTACGAGCAGTACTTC.

CDR3 in amino acids: CASTEGQLNQPQHF. CDR3 DNA: TGTGCCAGCACCGAGGGACAGCTCAATCAGCCCCAGCATTTT. This chain uses TRBV28 with TRBJ1-5; TRBD1 agrees at 7 bases. Germline CDR1 is MDHEN and CDR2 is SYDVKM. The CDR3 contains 14 residues. V was clipped by 7 bases and J by 3 bases; unmatched bases: 6.

This chain uses TRBV20-1 with TRBJ2-7; 8 bases are a match to TRBD2. Looked up from germline, CDR1 is DFQATT and CDR2 is SNEGSKA (reference sequence). The CDR3 length is 11 residues. V was pared by 8 bases and J by 5 bases, with 5 bases of the junction left unmatched. Here the CDR3 reads CSPTAGDEQYF. As DNA, the CDR3 is TGCAGTCCCACAGCGGGAGACGAGCAGTACTTC.

The chain is built from TRBV9 and TRBJ2-7, with TRBD2 identical over 16 bases. J lost 4 bases, V lost 0 bases, and 4 bases had no gene match. CDR3 length equals 17 residues. Looked up from germline, CDR1 is SGDLS and CDR2 is YYNGEE. The CDR3, as DNA: TGTGCCAGCAGCGTAGGCCCGGGACTAGCGGGAGGGTACGAGCAGTACTTC. Translation gives CASSVGPGLAGGYEQYF.

J is TRBJ2-5 and V is TRBV21-1; TRBD2, the D gene given by the table, was not confirmed from the DNA. TRBV21-1 is classified as a pseudogene. The CDR3 runs to 19 residues. The CDR3 loop is CASITLGASGIGEQETQYF. For the CDR3, the DNA is TGTGCCAGCATTACGTTGGGGGCTAGCGGGATTGGGGAGCAAGAGACCCAGTACTTC.

This clone was seen a single time. The rearrangement links TRBV28 to TRBJ2-1, with TRBD1 matching over 7 bases. The germline V gene encodes CDR1 MDHEN and CDR2 SYDVKM. V lost 6 bases, J lost 3 bases, and 2 bases stayed unmatched. CDR3 length equals 13 residues. The CDR3 region has the DNA TGTGCCAGCAGGGGGGACAGCTACAATGAGCAGTTCTTC. Translation: CASRGDSYNEQFF.

The rearrangement joins TRBV5-4 to TRBJ2-6, with D tentatively TRBD2 (6 bases). The CDR3 runs 17 residues. The germline V and J ends were trimmed by 1 base and 1 base, with 12 bases remaining between them. Germline CDR1 is SGHNT and CDR2 is YYREEE (reference sequence). In DNA, the CDR3 is TGTGCCAGCAGCTTGATAGGAGGGTCGTCTGGGGCCAACGTCCTGACTTTC. This sequence encodes CASSLIGGSSGANVLTF.

The chain uses TRBV2 and TRBJ2-3; TRBD1 is a possible D gene (5 bases). V was pared by 4 bases and J by 6 bases, with 11 bases between. The germline CDR1 and CDR2 sequences are SNHLY and FYNNEI. This CDR3 is 13 amino acids long. The chain's CDR3 is CASSGGQVDTQYF. The DNA of the CDR3 is TGTGCCAGCAGTGGGGGCCAGGTCGATACGCAGTATTTT.

In its sample, this clone was seen once. V and J are TRBV30 and TRBJ1-3; the D is unclear. The CDR3 totals 13 residues. The V and J ends lost 3 bases and 2 bases respectively, with 8 bases between them. Germline values: CDR1 GTSNPN, CDR2 SVGIG (reference sequence). The CDR3 DNA reads TGTGCCTGGAGAACGAGTCCTGGAAACACCATATATTTT. Translating gives CAWRTSPGNTIYF.

The CDR3 here is CASSQSGWDSSYEQYF. The CDR3 DNA follows: TGTGCCAGCAGCCAAAGCGGCTGGGACAGTTCCTACGAGCAGTACTTC. The chain is built from TRBV4-2 and TRBJ2-7; 7 bases are a match to TRBD1. The CDR3 loop spans 16 amino acids. The trim removed 2 bases at V and 1 base at J, leaving 8 bases unmatched. Germline V CDR1 and CDR2: LGHNA, YNFKEQ.

The table lists this clone with a few counts. The chain links TRBV7-9 to TRBJ2-1; no firm D call. CDR3 size: 12 residues. The V end lost 2 bases, the J end lost 6 bases, and 5 bases lay between the germline ends. Germline CDR1 SEHNR, CDR2 FQNEAQ (reference sequence). This CDR3 reads CASSLSVNEQFF. For the CDR3, the DNA is TGTGCCAGCAGCTTATCAGTCAATGAGCAGTTCTTC.

This clone was detected once. The V and J genes are TRBV2 and TRBJ2-4; tentatively, D is TRBD2 (6 bases). The CDR3 totals 15 residues. Trimming cost V 6 bases and J 3 bases, with 15 bases left between them. The germline V gene has CDR1 SNHLY and CDR2 FYNNEI. The CDR3 loop reads CASSPGGGVKNIQYF. In DNA, the CDR3 is TGTGCCAGCAGCCCCGGAGGAGGGGTCAAAAACATTCAGTACTTC.

This clone has just one count. The chain carries TRBV10-3 and TRBJ1-1, with D perhaps TRBD1 (5 bases). The CDR3 spans 14 residues. With 2 bases removed from V and 5 bases from J, the gap between germline ends came to 12 bases. The germline CDR1 and CDR2 sequences are ENHRY and SYGVKD. The CDR3 nucleotides are TGTGCCATCAGTGAGGCAGGGAGGGGAACTGAAGCTTTCTTT. Translated: CAISEAGRGTEAFF.

The chain recombines TRBV19 with TRBJ1-3; D may be TRBD1 (6 bases). This CDR3 contains 14 residues. V dropped 5 bases and J dropped 4 bases, with 12 bases sitting between them. CDR1 and CDR2 (germline): LNHDA, SQIVND (reference sequence). Written as DNA, the CDR3 is TGTGCCAGTAGTGAACAACAGGGCGGAAACACCATATATTTT. Its translation is CASSEQQGGNTIYF.

This clone has just a few counts. V usage is TRBV6-5 and J usage is TRBJ1-1; 12 bases line up with TRBD1. V dropped 9 bases and J dropped 6; count of bases not matched to a gene: 11. The CDR3 loop spans 15 amino acids. CDR1 MNHEY and CDR2 SVGAGI come from the germline V gene. CDR3 in DNA: TGTGCCAGTAGATCTCGGGGACAGGGGGCTTCTGAAGCTTTCTTT. This translates into CASRSRGQGASEAFF.

A few counts support this clone. V is TRBV19 and J is TRBJ2-2; 9 nucleotides agree with TRBD1. The CDR3 spans 16 residues. V dropped 7 bases and J dropped 5; count of bases not matched to a gene: 11. Germline values: CDR1 LNHDA, CDR2 SQIVND (reference sequence). The CDR3 sequence: CASTSPGQGVTGELFF. The CDR3 DNA sequence: TGTGCCAGTACCAGTCCGGGACAGGGCGTAACCGGGGAGCTGTTTTTT.

V gene TRBV28 combines with J gene TRBJ2-7, with a possible D match to TRBD1 (5 bases). Germline CDR1 MDHEN, CDR2 SYDVKM. This CDR3 contains 12 residues. V lost 4 bases and J 6 bases, leaving 10 bases between the germline ends. The CDR3 spells CASSSPTGEQYF. As DNA, the CDR3 is TGTGCCAGCAGTTCTCCTACAGGCGAGCAGTACTTC.